The sequence of this TCR beta chain was determined in a study of beta chain features in type 1 diabetes. Whole-study results and caveats: The study found moderately but significantly shorter TCRB CDR3s in all four CD4+ subsets of Type 1 diabetes patients.

The entirety of the isolated RNA underwent reverse transcription, so expressed TCRB transcripts were sequenced. Sequencing used immunoSEQ multiplex PCR; TCRdb keeps in-frame clones, though not all of them. The data contain over 150,000 clones, 6.5% to 9.5% of them singletons. The CDR3 contains 12 residues. Looked up from germline, CDR1 is SGHTA and CDR2 is FQGNSA. Trimming stripped 3 bases from V and 6 bases from J, with 9 bases between. On this clone: As yet, its antigen is unknown.

The chain recombines TRBV7-2 with TRBJ2-7, with D possibly TRBD2 on 6 matching bases. What was sequenced was central memory CD4+ T cells from blood. The origin of this receptor is a woman in her thirties or forties with type 1 diabetes. The CDR3 DNA sequence: TGTGCCAGCAGCTTCGGGAGCGGCGAGCAGTACTTC. It is translated as CASSFGSGEQYF.